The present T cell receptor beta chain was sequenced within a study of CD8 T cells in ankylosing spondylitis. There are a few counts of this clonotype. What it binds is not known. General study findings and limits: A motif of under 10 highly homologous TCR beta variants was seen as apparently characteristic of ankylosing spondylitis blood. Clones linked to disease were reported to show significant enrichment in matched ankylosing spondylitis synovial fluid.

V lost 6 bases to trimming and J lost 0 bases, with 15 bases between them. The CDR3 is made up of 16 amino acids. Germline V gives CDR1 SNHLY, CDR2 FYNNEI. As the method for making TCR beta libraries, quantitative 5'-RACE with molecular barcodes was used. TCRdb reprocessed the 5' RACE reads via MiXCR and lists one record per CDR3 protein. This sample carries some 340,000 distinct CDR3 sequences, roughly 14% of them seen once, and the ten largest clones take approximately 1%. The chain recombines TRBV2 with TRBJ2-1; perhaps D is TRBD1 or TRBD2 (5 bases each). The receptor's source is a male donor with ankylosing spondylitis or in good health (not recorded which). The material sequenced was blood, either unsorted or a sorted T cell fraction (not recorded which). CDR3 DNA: TGTGCCAGCAGCCCTATTAGGGACGGCTCCTACAATGAGCAGTTCTTC. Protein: CASSPIRDGSYNEQFF.